These T cell receptor beta chains were read from a single sample in a study of blood T cell repertoires in COVID-19. Profiling relied on immunoSEQ multiplex PCR, and the TCRdb table lists in-frame clones only, not all of them. The data contain under 90,000 clones, about three quarters of them singletons. The specimen was peripheral blood. The source of these receptors is a middle-aged man with active or convalescent COVID-19. Both conserved end residues are part of each CDR3. The D gene is left open where the match is weak. Clone size is not always given. Where it is, it says once, few, many or a class for expanded clones.

V: TRBV7-3; J: TRBJ2-1; size: -; D: TRBD1; CDR3: CASSHIPGQGYNEQFF; DNA: TGTGCCAGCAGCCATATTCCGGGACAGGGATACAATGAGCAGTTCTTC
V: TRBV18; J: TRBJ2-3; size: -; D: TRBD2; CDR3: CASSPGLARATDTQYF; DNA: TGTGCCAGCTCCCCTGGACTAGCGAGGGCGACAGATACGCAGTATTTT
V: TRBV7-9; J: TRBJ1-4; size: -; D: TRBD1; CDR3: CASSLTGGGEKLFF; DNA: TGTGCCAGCAGCTTGACAGGGGGCGGTGAAAAACTGTTTTTT
V: TRBV5-1; J: TRBJ2-3; size: -; D: TRBD2; CDR3: CASSLVSSGSTDTQYF; DNA: TGCGCCAGCAGCTTGGTGTCTAGCGGGAGCACAGATACGCAGTATTTT
V: TRBV5-1; J: TRBJ1-2; size: few; D: TRBD1; CDR3: CASSQGAYGYTF; DNA: TGCGCCAGCAGTCAGGGGGCTTATGGCTACACCTTC
V: TRBV5-6; J: TRBJ2-2; size: -; D: TRBD2; CDR3: CASSFLRGVAGELFF; DNA: TGTGCCAGCAGCTTCTTGCGGGGGGTGGCCGGGGAGCTGTTTTTT
V: TRBV19; J: TRBJ1-3; size: -; D: -; CDR3: CASTIRGSGNTIYF; DNA: TGTGCCAGTACTATTAGGGGCTCTGGAAACACCATATATTTT
V: TRBV5-1; J: TRBJ2-5; size: few; D: -; CDR3: CASSRLQGAQETQYF; DNA: TGCGCCAGCAGCCGTCTACAGGGAGCCCAAGAGACCCAGTACTTC
V: TRBV9; J: TRBJ1-1; size: -; D: -; CDR3: CASRPRMGGEAFF; DNA: TGTGCCAGCAGGCCGAGGATGGGGGGTGAAGCTTTCTTT
V: TRBV9; J: TRBJ2-5; size: once; D: TRBD2; CDR3: CASSVAAGAGGQETQYF; DNA: TGTGCCAGCAGCGTGGCCGCTGGGGCGGGGGGACAAGAGACCCAGTACTTC
V: TRBV10-3; J: TRBJ2-3; size: once; D: TRBD2; CDR3: CAISYLAGVADTQYF; DNA: TGTGCCATCAGCTATCTAGCGGGGGTTGCAGATACGCAGTATTTT
V: TRBV5-6; J: TRBJ2-7; size: once; D: TRBD2; CDR3: CASSTSGVVYEQYF; DNA: TGTGCCAGCAGTACCAGCGGGGTGGTTTACGAGCAGTACTTC